This is a list of T cell receptor beta chains from one sample in a study of blood T cell repertoires in COVID-19. Profiled with immunoSEQ multiplex PCR; TCRdb holds only in-frame clones, not every one. The sample carries a few hundred thousand clones, approximately 88% recorded once. The sequenced sample consisted of peripheral blood. All receptors come from a man aged 18 to 30 with active or convalescent COVID-19. CDR3s include the opening cysteine and the closing phenylalanine or tryptophan. D genes are given only for firm matches. Rows may omit the clone size; those that give it use once, few, many or a size class.

CDR3 length	V gene	J gene	clone size	D gene	CDR3 protein	CDR3 DNA
15	TRBV18	TRBJ1-3	once	NA	CASSPPSQAGNTIYF	TGTGCCAGCTCACCACCCTCACAGGCTGGAAACACCATATATTTT
14	TRBV19	TRBJ1-1	NA	NA	CASSMRGPGGEAFF	TGTGCCAGTAGTATGAGGGGACCGGGAGGTGAAGCTTTCTTT
12	TRBV7-9	TRBJ1-1	NA	NA	CASSLEQSEAFF	TGTGCCAGCAGCTTGGAACAGTCTGAAGCTTTCTTT
16	TRBV4-1	TRBJ2-2	NA	TRBD1	CASSPPNRGHTGELFF	TGCGCCAGCAGCCCCCCGAACAGGGGGCACACCGGGGAGCTGTTTTTT
15	TRBV5-1	TRBJ1-3	NA	TRBD1	CASSWGDRDGNTIYF	TGCGCCAGCAGCTGGGGGGACAGGGATGGAAACACCATATATTTT
17	TRBV3-1/TRBV3-2	TRBJ2-1	NA	TRBD2	CASSQVTGGPWYNEQFF	TGTGCCAGCAGCCAAGTCACGGGGGGGCCTTGGTACAATGAGCAGTTCTTC
13	TRBV27	TRBJ1-2	NA	TRBD1	CASRGRGIYGYTF	TGTGCCAGCAGGGGCAGGGGGATATATGGCTACACCTTC
18	TRBV7-6	TRBJ1-4	NA	NA	CASSLEWNPRQKNEKLFF	TGTGCCAGCAGCTTAGAGTGGAATCCGAGACAAAAGAATGAAAAACTGTTTTTT
12	TRBV19	TRBJ2-7	NA	TRBD1	CASSLLQGEQYF	TGTGCCAGTAGTCTCCTACAGGGGGAGCAGTACTTC
13	TRBV7-9	TRBJ2-7	NA	TRBD1	CASSLGTGLEQYF	TGTGCCAGCAGCTTAGGGACAGGGCTCGAGCAGTACTTC
15	TRBV5-5	TRBJ2-7	NA	NA	CASSLGLGKVYEQYF	TGTGCCAGCAGCCTGGGGTTGGGCAAAGTCTACGAGCAGTACTTC
16	TRBV4-1	TRBJ2-6	NA	NA	CASSRSLIVGANVLTF	TGCGCCAGCAGCCGGAGTTTAATAGTTGGGGCCAACGTCCTGACTTTC
14	TRBV29-1	TRBJ2-1	NA	TRBD2	CSVEGVAGVNEQFF	TGCAGCGTTGAAGGGGTTGCGGGGGTCAATGAGCAGTTCTTC
15	TRBV6-5	TRBJ1-1	NA	NA	CASSQYFDRNTEAFF	TGTGCCAGCAGTCAATACTTCGACAGGAACACTGAAGCTTTCTTT
19	TRBV9	TRBJ2-2	NA	TRBD1	CASSVEEVGQGLDTGELFF	TGTGCCAGCAGCGTAGAAGAGGTGGGACAGGGGCTGGACACCGGGGAGCTGTTTTTT
13	TRBV15	TRBJ2-3	NA	NA	CATTSLSTDTQYF	TGTGCCACCACCAGCCTTAGCACAGATACGCAGTATTTT
14	TRBV5-4	TRBJ2-5	NA	NA	CASSLATGQETQYF	TGTGCCAGCAGCTTGGCAACAGGACAAGAGACCCAGTACTTC
16	TRBV14	TRBJ2-7	NA	NA	CASSTRGGNKAYEQYF	TGTGCCAGCAGCACGAGGGGGGGGAATAAAGCCTACGAGCAGTACTTC
15	TRBV5-1	TRBJ1-6	NA	NA	CASSFTGMDNSPLHF	TGCGCCAGCAGCTTCACAGGGATGGATAATTCACCCCTCCACTTT
17	TRBV4-1	TRBJ2-3	NA	TRBD2	CASSQGRTSGSTDTQYF	TGCGCCAGCAGCCAGGGGAGAACTAGCGGTTCCACAGATACGCAGTATTTT
16	TRBV20-1	TRBJ2-1	NA	TRBD2	CSASRGGRSSYNEQFF	TGCAGTGCTAGTCGGGGGGGCCGGAGCTCCTACAATGAGCAGTTCTTC
15	TRBV19	TRBJ2-1	NA	NA	CASSIQAGMMDEQFF	TGTGCCAGTAGTATTCAAGCAGGGATGATGGATGAGCAGTTCTTC
13	TRBV2	TRBJ2-1	NA	TRBD2	CASSSGGDNEQFF	TGTGCCAGCAGTAGCGGGGGGGACAATGAGCAGTTCTTC
13	TRBV5-1	TRBJ1-1	NA	NA	CASSLGQPNEAFF	TGCGCCAGCAGCTTGGGACAGCCCAATGAAGCTTTCTTT
14	TRBV7-3	TRBJ1-2	NA	TRBD1	CASSSGQGSYGYTF	TGTGCCAGCAGCTCCGGACAGGGAAGCTATGGCTACACCTTC
13	TRBV7-9	TRBJ1-1	NA	NA	CASSPAGGEGAFF	TGTGCCAGCAGTCCTGCTGGGGGGGAAGGAGCTTTCTTT
15	TRBV6-5	TRBJ1-3	NA	TRBD1	CASSTGTASGNTIYF	TGTGCCAGCAGTACCGGGACAGCCTCTGGAAACACCATATATTTT
16	TRBV5-1	TRBJ1-5	NA	TRBD1	CASSLGDRAGNQPQHF	TGCGCCAGCAGCTTGGGTGACAGGGCTGGCAATCAGCCCCAGCATTTT
12	TRBV25-1	TRBJ2-7	once	NA	CASSDRAYEQYF	TGTGCCAGCAGTGACAGGGCCTACGAGCAGTACTTC
15	TRBV6-1	TRBJ1-4	NA	TRBD1	CASSEYRGPNEKLFF	TGTGCCAGCAGTGAATACAGGGGACCTAATGAAAAACTGTTTTTT
15	TRBV19	TRBJ2-7	once	NA	CASSIGRTVTYEQYF	TGTGCCAGTAGTATAGGAAGGACAGTCACCTACGAGCAGTACTTC
12	TRBV29-1	TRBJ1-2	NA	NA	CSVGAGQYGYTF	TGCAGCGTTGGAGCGGGTCAGTATGGCTACACCTTC
16	TRBV6-6	TRBJ1-3	NA	TRBD1	CASSYFPGGTGNTIYF	TGTGCCAGCAGTTACTTTCCAGGGGGTACTGGAAACACCATATATTTT
13	TRBV2	TRBJ1-6	once	TRBD1	CASSATGASPLHF	TGTGCCAGCAGTGCTACAGGGGCCTCACCCCTCCACTTT
15	TRBV6-6	TRBJ2-1	NA	TRBD1	CASRPQGASYNEQFF	TGTGCCAGCAGGCCACAGGGGGCTTCCTACAATGAGCAGTTCTTC
11	TRBV2	TRBJ1-2	NA	TRBD1	CASRSGTGFLF	TGTGCCAGCAGATCCGGGACAGGCTTCCTCTTC
13	TRBV6-2/TRBV6-3	TRBJ2-7	NA	NA	CASSPSDTSEQYF	TGTGCCAGCAGTCCCTCCGACACCTCCGAGCAGTACTTC
12	TRBV19	TRBJ1-1	NA	NA	CASSTSTVSAFF	TGTGCCAGTAGCACCTCCACGGTCTCGGCTTTCTTT
16	TRBV21-1	TRBJ2-7	NA	NA	CASSRPWDRVTYEQYF	TGTGCCAGCAGCAGACCTTGGGACAGGGTGACTTACGAGCAGTACTTC
12	TRBV10-3	TRBJ2-7	NA	TRBD1	CAIRGTGHEQYF	TGTGCCATCAGGGGGACAGGTCACGAGCAGTACTTC
15	TRBV3-1/TRBV3-2	TRBJ2-7	NA	NA	CASSRGLMSSYEQYF	TGTGCCAGCAGCCGCGGACTCATGAGCTCCTACGAGCAGTACTTC
15	TRBV2	TRBJ2-3	NA	NA	CASSDQGGLTDTQYF	TGTGCCAGCAGTGATCAGGGGGGCCTCACAGATACGCAGTATTTT
12	TRBV24-1	TRBJ1-2	NA	NA	CARSGFGYGYTF	TGTGCCAGATCAGGGTTTGGCTATGGCTACACCTTC
15	TRBV4-1	TRBJ1-2	once	NA	CASSQGAGTPYGYTF	TGCGCCAGCAGCCAAGGGGCCGGGACTCCCTATGGCTACACCTTC
13	TRBV19	TRBJ1-1	NA	NA	CASSIQGWTEAFF	TGTGCCAGTAGTATACAGGGGTGGACTGAAGCTTTCTTT
16	TRBV7-9	TRBJ1-3	NA	TRBD1	CASSPPGQSSGNTIYF	TGTGCCAGCAGCCCACCGGGACAGAGCTCTGGAAACACCATATATTTT
14	TRBV5-1	TRBJ2-5	NA	TRBD1	CASSPRTGKETQYF	TGCGCCAGCAGCCCGCGGACAGGGAAAGAGACCCAGTACTTC
15	TRBV11-2	TRBJ2-7	NA	NA	CASTLSLGAPNEQYF	TGTGCCAGCACCCTATCCTTGGGGGCGCCGAACGAGCAGTACTTC
11	TRBV7-9	TRBJ2-7	NA	NA	CASQGANEQYF	TGTGCCAGCCAAGGGGCTAACGAGCAGTACTTC
14	TRBV5-4	TRBJ1-1	NA	NA	CASSSRLEGTEAFF	TGTGCCAGCAGCTCACGACTGGAGGGCACTGAAGCTTTCTTT
16	TRBV27	TRBJ2-1	NA	TRBD1	CASTIKTGQGIYEQFF	TGTGCCAGCACCATTAAAACCGGACAGGGGATATATGAGCAGTTCTTC
16	TRBV2	TRBJ2-7	NA	TRBD1	CASSEGDRRISYEQYF	TGTGCCAGCAGTGAAGGGGACAGACGAATTTCCTACGAGCAGTACTTC
16	TRBV14	TRBJ1-1	NA	TRBD1	CASSHGVKTGFLYAFF	TGTGCCAGCAGCCACGGGGTGAAGACAGGGTTTTTATATGCTTTCTTT
13	TRBV5-1	TRBJ1-2	NA	TRBD1	CASRMEGARGYTF	TGCGCCAGCAGGATGGAGGGGGCGCGTGGCTACACCTTC
16	TRBV6-2/TRBV6-3	TRBJ2-7	NA	TRBD1	CASSYKGGSPSYEQYF	TGTGCCAGCAGTTACAAAGGGGGCTCTCCCTCCTACGAGCAGTACTTC
15	TRBV10-3	TRBJ2-7	NA	TRBD2	CAIAALAGGHYEQYF	TGTGCCATCGCCGCGCTAGCGGGGGGACACTACGAGCAGTACTTC
14	TRBV10-1	TRBJ2-7	NA	TRBD1	CASSAGQGPIEQYF	TGCGCCAGCAGTGCCGGACAGGGTCCGATCGAGCAGTACTTC
14	TRBV6-5	TRBJ1-3	once	NA	CASSSLRQGNTIYF	TGTGCCAGCAGTTCCTTACGACAGGGAAACACCATATATTTT